These T cell receptor beta chains were read from a single sample in a study of cytomegalovirus exposure and HLA in healthy donors. Only in-frame clones appear in the TCRdb table, and some are missing; sequencing was by immunoSEQ multiplex PCR. The repertoire holds around 63,000 clones, with roughly 76% as singletons. What was sequenced was PBMCs. The source is a man in his sixties in good health and CMV-seropositive. Each CDR3 is given without its conserved first and last residue. The D gene is left open where the match is weak.

d_call: TRBD1; v_call: TRBV10-3; cdr3_aa: AISESTGTYEQY
d_call: TRBD1; v_call: TRBV5-6; cdr3_aa: ASSLGQGPYEQY
d_call: TRBD1; v_call: TRBV7-2; cdr3_aa: ASSLGYPGQPNTEAF
d_call: -; v_call: TRBV6-5; cdr3_aa: ASSYLGQGETQY
d_call: TRBD1; v_call: TRBV7-8; cdr3_aa: ASSPQGRGTEAF
d_call: TRBD1; v_call: TRBV7-9; cdr3_aa: ASCLEGAKDEQF
d_call: -; v_call: TRBV7-9; cdr3_aa: ASSLGLLYEQY
d_call: -; v_call: TRBV11-2; cdr3_aa: ASSLLITGEQY
d_call: -; v_call: TRBV27; cdr3_aa: ASSTIRGPQETQY
d_call: -; v_call: TRBV10-1; cdr3_aa: ASSDWAYNEQF
d_call: -; v_call: TRBV19; cdr3_aa: ASSPLAGGNQPQH
d_call: -; v_call: TRBV2; cdr3_aa: ATPGEEETQY
d_call: -; v_call: TRBV6-6; cdr3_aa: ASSYSTQNTGELF
d_call: -; v_call: TRBV5-8; cdr3_aa: ASEGGVVRNTEAF
d_call: TRBD2; v_call: TRBV5-4; cdr3_aa: ASSLVAGDGNEQF
d_call: -; v_call: TRBV28; cdr3_aa: ATGRDEQY
d_call: -; v_call: TRBV7-2; cdr3_aa: ASSLGGIQGPQH
d_call: -; v_call: TRBV4-1; cdr3_aa: ASSQDVATGPYEQY
d_call: -; v_call: TRBV6-5; cdr3_aa: ASSPAGVASTEAF
d_call: TRBD1; v_call: TRBV7-2; cdr3_aa: ASSLDRGTGELF
d_call: -; v_call: TRBV19; cdr3_aa: ASSRDTLTYSNQPQH
d_call: -; v_call: TRBV7-2; cdr3_aa: ASSQTGQPLYGYT
d_call: -; v_call: TRBV11-3; cdr3_aa: ASSPNRMSNYGYT
d_call: TRBD1; v_call: TRBV5-1; cdr3_aa: ASSIDGQGSNTEAF
d_call: TRBD2; v_call: TRBV14; cdr3_aa: ASSPYRLAGIDTQY
d_call: -; v_call: TRBV6-5; cdr3_aa: ASSYRQTYNEQF
d_call: TRBD1; v_call: TRBV11-3; cdr3_aa: ASSLQGQANSYEQY
d_call: -; v_call: TRBV29-1; cdr3_aa: SVVRGADTQY
d_call: -; v_call: TRBV6-5; cdr3_aa: ASTGGRMGNSPLH
d_call: -; v_call: TRBV2; cdr3_aa: ASSPLAGGDLYNEQF
d_call: -; v_call: TRBV21-1; cdr3_aa: ASSKAGISGTYNEQF
d_call: -; v_call: TRBV2; cdr3_aa: ASSLDYSARETQY